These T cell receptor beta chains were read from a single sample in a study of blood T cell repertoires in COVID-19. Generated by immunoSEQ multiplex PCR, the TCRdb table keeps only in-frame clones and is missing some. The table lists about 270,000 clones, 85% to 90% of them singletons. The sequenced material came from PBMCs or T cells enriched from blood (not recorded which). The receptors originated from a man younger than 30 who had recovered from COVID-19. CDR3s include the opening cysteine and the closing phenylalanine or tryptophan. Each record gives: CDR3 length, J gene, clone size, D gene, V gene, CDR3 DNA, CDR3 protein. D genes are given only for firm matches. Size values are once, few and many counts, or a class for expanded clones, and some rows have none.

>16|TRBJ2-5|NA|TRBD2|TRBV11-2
TGTGCCAGCAGCTTAGGAACTAGCGGGTACGGGGGGACCCAGTACTTC
CASSLGTSGYGGTQYF
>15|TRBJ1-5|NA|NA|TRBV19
TGTGCCAGTACCCCCGCGGGGGGCGCAAGGCAGCCCCAGCATTTT
CASTPAGGARQPQHF
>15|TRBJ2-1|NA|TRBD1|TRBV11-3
TGTGCCAGCAGCTCTCGACAGGGGAAATACAATGAGCAGTTCTTC
CASSSRQGKYNEQFF
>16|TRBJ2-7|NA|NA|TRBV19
TGTGCCAGTAGTATACTTCCCGGGAGCCAGAGACACGAGCAGTACTTC
CASSILPGSQRHEQYF
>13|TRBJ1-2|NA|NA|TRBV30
TGTGCCTGGAATGCGGGGGCGGTCTATGGCTACACCTTC
CAWNAGAVYGYTF
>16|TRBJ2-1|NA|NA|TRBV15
TGTGCCACCAGCACCCGCGCAGGCCAACGGGGCAATGAGCAGTTCTTC
CATSTRAGQRGNEQFF
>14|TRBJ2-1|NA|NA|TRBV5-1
TGCGCCAGCAGCTTGGAATCCGGCGGGTCGGAGCAGTTCTTC
CASSLESGGSEQFF
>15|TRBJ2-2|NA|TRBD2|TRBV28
TGTGCCAGCAGTCCCGGGACTACTAACACCGGGGAGCTGTTTTTT
CASSPGTTNTGELFF
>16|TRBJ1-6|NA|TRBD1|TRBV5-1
TGCGCCAGCAGCTTGGCCTACAGGGGTATGGGTTCACCCCTCCACTTT
CASSLAYRGMGSPLHF
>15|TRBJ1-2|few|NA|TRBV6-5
TGTGCCAGCAGTAACTCGCCGGGGAGGGCCAATGGCTACACCTTC
CASSNSPGRANGYTF
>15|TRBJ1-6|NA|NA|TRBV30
TGTGCCTGGAGTACTAGGGGGTCCGGCAATTCACCCCTCCACTTT
CAWSTRGSGNSPLHF
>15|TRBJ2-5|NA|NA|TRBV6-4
TGTGCCAGCAGTGAGGTAGCCGGGGAGCAAGAGACCCAGTACTTC
CASSEVAGEQETQYF
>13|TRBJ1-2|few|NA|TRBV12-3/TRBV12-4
TGTGCCAGCAGTCCACCAGGATTCTATGGCTACACCTTC
CASSPPGFYGYTF
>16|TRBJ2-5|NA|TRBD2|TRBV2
TGTGCCAGCAGTTCCCTAAGAGCGGGGCTTAAGGAGACCCAGTACTTC
CASSSLRAGLKETQYF
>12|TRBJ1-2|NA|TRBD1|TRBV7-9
TGTGCCACCAGGGGGGACACCTATGGCTACACCTTC
CATRGDTYGYTF
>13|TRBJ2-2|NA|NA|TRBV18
TGTGCCAGCTCACCAACGGAGGGCGGGGAGCTGTTTTTT
CASSPTEGGELFF
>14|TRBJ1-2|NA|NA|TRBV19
TGTGCCAGTAGTGGCCCCACAGAAAACTATGGCTACACCTTC
CASSGPTENYGYTF
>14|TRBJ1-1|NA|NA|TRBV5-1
TGCGCCAGCAGCTCCAGCGCGTTGAACACTGAAGCTTTCTTT
CASSSSALNTEAFF
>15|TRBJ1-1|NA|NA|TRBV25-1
TGTGCCAGCAGTGAATCGGTCAGGGCAAACACTGAAGCTTTCTTT
CASSESVRANTEAFF
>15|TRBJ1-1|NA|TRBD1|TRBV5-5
TGTGCCAGCAGTAAAAGGACAGGGCCGAACACTGAAGCTTTCTTT
CASSKRTGPNTEAFF
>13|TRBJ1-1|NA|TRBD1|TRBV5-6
TGTGCCAGCAGCTTGACAGGGGGCACTGAAGCTTTCTTT
CASSLTGGTEAFF
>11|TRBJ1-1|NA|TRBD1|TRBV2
TGTGCCAGCAGCCAACAGGGGAGAGCTTTCTTT
CASSQQGRAFF
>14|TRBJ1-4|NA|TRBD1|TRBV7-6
TGTGCCAGCAGCTCAAGGGACAGGGATGAAAAACTGTTTTTT
CASSSRDRDEKLFF
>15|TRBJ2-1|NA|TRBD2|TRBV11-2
TGTGCCAGCAGCTTGGGACTAGGTGAGGAAAATGAGCAGTTCTTC
CASSLGLGEENEQFF
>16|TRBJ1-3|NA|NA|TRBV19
TGTGCCAGTAGTAGGGTCCCAGGCAGCTCTGGAAACACCATATATTTT
CASSRVPGSSGNTIYF
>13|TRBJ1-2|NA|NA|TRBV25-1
TGTGCCAGCAGTGAATCAGGCAACTATGGCTACACCTTC
CASSESGNYGYTF
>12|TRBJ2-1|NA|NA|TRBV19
TGTGCCAGTAGTATAGGGGGCGTTGAGCAGTTCTTC
CASSIGGVEQFF
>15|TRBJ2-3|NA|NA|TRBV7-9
TGTGCCAGCAGCTTAGGGGGGGACAGCACAGATACGCAGTATTTT
CASSLGGDSTDTQYF
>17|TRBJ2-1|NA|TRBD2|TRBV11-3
TGTGCCAGCAGCCCCGCAATTGCGGGAGCAGGGTACAATGAGCAGTTCTTC
CASSPAIAGAGYNEQFF
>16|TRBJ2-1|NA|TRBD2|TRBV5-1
TGCGCCAGCAGCTTGGGGGCTAGCGGGCCCTACAATGAGCAGTTCTTC
CASSLGASGPYNEQFF
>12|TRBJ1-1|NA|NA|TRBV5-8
TGTGCCAGCAGCTTGGTCTCCGGGGGAGCTTTCTTT
CASSLVSGGAFF
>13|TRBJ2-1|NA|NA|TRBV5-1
TGCGCCAGCAGTCTTCTTCCAACAGGGGAGCAGTTCTTC
CASSLLPTGEQFF
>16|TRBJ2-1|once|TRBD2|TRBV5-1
TGCGCCAGCAGCCTGGAGACTAGCGGGAGGGGCAATGAGCAGTTCTTC
CASSLETSGRGNEQFF
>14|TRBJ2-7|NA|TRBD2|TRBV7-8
TGTGCCAGCAGCCCAAGGGGTACTAGCGACGAGCAGTACTTC
CASSPRGTSDEQYF
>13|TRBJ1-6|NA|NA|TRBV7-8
TGTGCCAGCAGCTTAGCCGGCGGTTCACCCCTCCACTTT
CASSLAGGSPLHF
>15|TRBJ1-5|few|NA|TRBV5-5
TGTGCCAGCAGCTTGGCCGGGGGGATCGCTCAGCCCCAGCATTTT
CASSLAGGIAQPQHF
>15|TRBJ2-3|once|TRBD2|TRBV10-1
TGCGCCAGCAGTGAACGGAGCGGGGGCACAGATACGCAGTATTTT
CASSERSGGTDTQYF
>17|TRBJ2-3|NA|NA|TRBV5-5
TGTGCCAGCAGCACCGCCCTCGGCGGTTCTAGCACAGATACGCAGTATTTT
CASSTALGGSSTDTQYF
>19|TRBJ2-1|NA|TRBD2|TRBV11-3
TGTGCCAGCAGCTTAGACCAAGGGGGGTCCCGACTAGCGGGAGTAGGGCAGTTCTTC
CASSLDQGGSRLAGVGQFF
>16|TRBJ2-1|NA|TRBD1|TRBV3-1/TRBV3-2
TGTGCCAGCAGCCGAATCAGGACAGGGCTGGGCAATGAGCAGTTCTTC
CASSRIRTGLGNEQFF
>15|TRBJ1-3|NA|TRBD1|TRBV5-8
TGTGCCAGCAGCCAGGGGGTTTCCTCTGGAAACACCATATATTTT
CASSQGVSSGNTIYF
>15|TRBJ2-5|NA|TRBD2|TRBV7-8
TGTGCCAGCAGCTTTGGACTAGCGGTCCTGGAGACCCAGTACTTC
CASSFGLAVLETQYF
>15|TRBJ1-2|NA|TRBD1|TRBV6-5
TGTGCCAGCAGTCTGTACTCGGACAGGAAAGGAGGCTACACCTTC
CASSLYSDRKGGYTF
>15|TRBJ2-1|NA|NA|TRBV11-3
TGTGCCAGCAGCTTAGTGGGGCAGGGCTTAGGGGAGCAGTTCTTC
CASSLVGQGLGEQFF
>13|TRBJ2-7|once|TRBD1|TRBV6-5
TGTGCCAGCAGGACAGGGGTGATGGGCGAGCAGTACTTC
CASRTGVMGEQYF
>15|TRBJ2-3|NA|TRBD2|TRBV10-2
TGCGCCAGCAGGAGACTAGCGGGGGGTGCAGATACGCAGTATTTT
CASRRLAGGADTQYF
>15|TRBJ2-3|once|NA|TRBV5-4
TGTGCCAGCAGCATGGACAGCTCTAGCACAGATACGCAGTATTTT
CASSMDSSSTDTQYF